A selection of T cell receptor beta chains follows, all from one sample in a study of blood T cell repertoires in COVID-19. Method: immunoSEQ multiplex PCR; TCRdb's copy keeps in-frame clones and lacks some. The repertoire holds some 20,000 clones, with roughly 86% as singletons. Source material: peripheral blood. The receptors derive from a human donor in a cohort sampled during active COVID-19. The CDR3 runs from the conserved cysteine through the conserved F or W. The D gene is left open where the match is weak. Size values are once, few and many counts, or a class for expanded clones, and some rows have none.

j_call,v_call,clone_size,d_call,cdr3_aa,cdr3_nt
TRBJ2-1,TRBV15,-,-,CATSRDYVGGEQFF,TGTGCCACCAGCAGAGATTATGTTGGCGGTGAGCAGTTCTTC
TRBJ1-2,TRBV28,-,-,CASSYPLLGAHGYTF,TGTGCCAGCAGTTACCCCCTCCTGGGGGCCCATGGCTACACCTTC
TRBJ2-7,TRBV30,-,-,CAWSDTSSGEQYF,TGTGCCTGGAGTGATACTTCCTCCGGCGAGCAGTACTTC
TRBJ2-1,TRBV15,-,TRBD2,CATSRTSGSYEQFF,TGTGCCACCAGCAGGACTAGCGGGAGCTATGAGCAGTTCTTC
TRBJ1-5,TRBV19,-,-,CASSMVGSGGNQPQHF,TGTGCCAGTAGTATGGTGGGGAGTGGAGGCAATCAGCCCCAGCATTTT
TRBJ1-4,TRBV5-1,-,-,CASSSLGGVDEKLFF,TGCGCCAGCAGCTCCCTAGGCGGGGTAGATGAAAAACTGTTTTTT
TRBJ2-5,TRBV19,-,TRBD2,CASSMAGGLGETQYF,TGTGCCAGTAGTATGGCGGGAGGGTTAGGGGAGACCCAGTACTTC
TRBJ1-6,TRBV30,-,-,CAWSPSPGEPLHF,TGTGCCTGGAGCCCTTCCCCGGGGGAACCCCTCCACTTT
TRBJ1-5,TRBV19,-,-,CASNQGQYSNQPQHF,TGTGCCAGTAACCAGGGCCAATATAGCAATCAGCCCCAGCATTTT
TRBJ2-5,TRBV9,-,TRBD2,CASSVVAGEETQYF,TGTGCCAGCAGCGTAGTAGCGGGAGAAGAGACCCAGTACTTC
TRBJ2-3,TRBV13,-,-,CASSPRRSGSTDTQYF,TGTGCCAGCAGCCCCCGGCGGAGCGGGAGCACAGATACGCAGTATTTT
TRBJ2-7,TRBV7-6,-,-,CASSSTRVGDEQYF,TGTGCCAGCAGCTCGACAAGGGTAGGGGACGAGCAGTACTTC
TRBJ2-7,TRBV29-1,-,TRBD1,CSGAYGTGATYEQYF,TGCAGCGGGGCCTATGGGACAGGGGCCACCTACGAGCAGTACTTC
TRBJ1-1,TRBV2,-,TRBD1,CASRPDRVIPSTEAFF,TGTGCCAGCAGACCCGACAGGGTGATCCCTTCCACTGAAGCTTTCTTT
TRBJ2-1,TRBV30,-,TRBD2,CAWSYLAGAANEQFF,TGTGCCTGGAGTTACTTGGCGGGAGCCGCTAATGAGCAGTTCTTC
TRBJ1-3,TRBV30,-,TRBD1,CAWSFTGASGNTIYF,TGTGCCTGGAGTTTCACAGGGGCTTCTGGAAACACCATATATTTT
TRBJ2-2,TRBV14,-,-,CASSQITGGELFF,TGTGCCAGCAGCCAGATCACCGGCGGGGAGCTGTTTTTT
TRBJ1-2,TRBV4-2,-,-,CASSQVGGVYGYTF,TGTGCCAGCAGCCAAGTCGGGGGGGTCTATGGCTACACCTTC
TRBJ2-7,TRBV14,-,TRBD2,CASSPLAGVGEQYF,TGTGCCAGCAGCCCGTTAGCGGGAGTAGGCGAGCAGTACTTC
TRBJ2-2,TRBV7-9,few,TRBD2,CASPRATSGSTAGELFF,TGTGCCAGCCCTCGGGCGACTAGCGGGAGTACTGCCGGGGAGCTGTTTTTT
TRBJ2-1,TRBV19,once,-,CASSMISGDFLEQFF,TGTGCCAGTAGTATGATCTCAGGGGATTTTCTTGAGCAGTTCTTC
TRBJ1-2,TRBV4-2,-,TRBD1,CASSRRDRDNYGYTF,TGTGCCAGCAGCCGCCGGGACAGGGATAACTATGGCTACACCTTC
TRBJ2-7,TRBV6-5,-,-,CASSYSPSGSFYEQYF,TGTGCCAGCAGTTACTCCCCTTCCGGGAGTTTTTACGAGCAGTACTTC